This T cell receptor (beta chain) was identified during a study of blood T cells in healthy people across ages. Study overall: Per two T cells, about one barcoded beta molecule was captured through template switching.

A second PCR of 7 to 11 cycles used a sample-barcoded 5' primer and a J-beta primer mix. Each cDNA was tagged by a template-switch adaptor containing 12 random nucleotides. TCRdb ran MiXCR on the 5' RACE reads and lists one entry per CDR3 protein. The sample includes 730,000 or so distinct CDR3 sequences, roughly two fifths of them seen just once. Germline V gene sequence: CDR1 LGHNA, CDR2 YNFKEQ. The CDR3 loop spans 18 amino acids. Trimming took off 0 bases at V and 4 bases at J, with 20 bases between the two ends. Overall study results and limits: Comparison with aged donors showed that long-lived donors had more naive CD4+ cells and higher diversity.

Comment on this clonotype: Its antigen is as yet unknown.

Extraction yielded at least 6 micrograms of total RNA per sample. The J gene is TRBJ2-3, the V gene TRBV4-2; D possibly corresponds to TRBD2 (6 bases). Sequenced material: blood. This receptor was obtained from a woman aged 55-69 years in good health. The CDR3 is CASSQDRSPGEIADTQYF. The CDR3 DNA reads TGTGCCAGCAGCCAAGATAGGTCCCCGGGAGAAATAGCAGATACGCAGTATTTT.